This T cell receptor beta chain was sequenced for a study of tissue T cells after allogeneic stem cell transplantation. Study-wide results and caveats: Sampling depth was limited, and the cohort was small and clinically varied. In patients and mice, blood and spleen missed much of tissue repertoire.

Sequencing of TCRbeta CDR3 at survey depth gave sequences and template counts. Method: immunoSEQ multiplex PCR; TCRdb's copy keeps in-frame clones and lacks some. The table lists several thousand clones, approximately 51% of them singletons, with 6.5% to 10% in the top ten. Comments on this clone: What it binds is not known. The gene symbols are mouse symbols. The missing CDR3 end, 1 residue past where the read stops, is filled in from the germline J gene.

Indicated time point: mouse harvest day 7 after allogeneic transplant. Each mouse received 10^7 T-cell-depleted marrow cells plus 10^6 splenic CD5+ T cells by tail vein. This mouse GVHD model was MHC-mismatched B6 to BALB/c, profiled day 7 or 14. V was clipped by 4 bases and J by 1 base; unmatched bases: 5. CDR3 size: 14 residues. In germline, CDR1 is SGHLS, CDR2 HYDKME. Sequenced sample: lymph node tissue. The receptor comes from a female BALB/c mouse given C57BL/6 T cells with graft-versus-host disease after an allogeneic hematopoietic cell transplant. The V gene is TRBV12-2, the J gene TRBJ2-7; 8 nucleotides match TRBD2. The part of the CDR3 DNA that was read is TGTGCCAGCTCCCCCGGGGGGGCATCCTATGAACAGTAC. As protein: CASSPGGASYEQY. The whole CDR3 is CASSPGGASYEQYF.